This TCR beta chain was profiled in a study of regulatory T cells in long-lasting Graves disease. At the level of the study: Over 5 years of antithyroid drugs with positive TSH receptor antibodies was taken to mean persistent Graves' disease.

Arm-PCR of CDR3 regions and iRepertoire HTBI primers were the basis on which TCR beta libraries were built. Authors' analysis steps: Across all samples, 62 TRBV segments and 14 TRBJ segments were identified. TCRdb ran MiXCR on the multiplex PCR reads and lists one entry per CDR3 protein. The V and J calls follow TCRdb's processing rather than the paper's. The table records approximately 690,000 distinct CDR3 sequences, approximately 31% of them present only once. The time point denotes: persistent/refractory GD, antithyroid drugs over 5 years with positive TRAb. The TCR library used RNA extracted from PBMCs. Study-level findings and limits: Accuracy may have suffered from the small sample size.

Trimming took off 4 bases at V and 6 bases at J, with 9 bases between the two ends. CDR1 and CDR2 (germline): MNHEY, SVGEGT. CDR3 length: 13 amino acids. On this clonotype itself: As yet, its antigen is unknown.

The genes are TRBV6-2 or TRBV6-3 and TRBJ2-2, with D hard to call. The sequence derives from a female donor with Graves disease. The source material was peripheral blood mononuclear cells (PBMCs), sampled when the disease was refractory, from a patient treated with antithyroid drugs. CDR3 DNA: TGTGCCAGCAGTTCTGGTGGGTCCGGGGAGCTGTTTTTT. Its protein product is CASSSGGSGELFF.